Listed below are T cell receptor beta chains from one sample, sequenced in a study of PD-1 blockade in classical Hodgkin lymphoma. TCRdb's table, derived via immunoSEQ multiplex PCR, lists solely in-frame clones and lacks some. The data hold about 30,000 clones, with 85% to 90% observed a single time. The sample here was CD4+ T cells from blood, taken before the fourth cycle of nivolumab. Receptors were obtained from a human donor with classical Hodgkin lymphoma. The CDR3 runs from the conserved cysteine through the conserved F or W. Each record gives: clone size, V gene, D gene, J gene, CDR3 DNA, CDR3 protein. A D gene is named only where the DNA matches it firmly. Some rows have no size entry. The others give once, few or many, or a class for an expanded clone.

clone size: NA; V gene: TRBV5-1; D gene: TRBD1; J gene: TRBJ2-2; CDR3 DNA: TGCGCCAGCCGGCAAGGGGGCGCGGACACCGGGGAGCTGTTTTTT; CDR3 protein: CASRQGGADTGELFF
clone size: NA; V gene: TRBV28; D gene: NA; J gene: TRBJ1-4; CDR3 DNA: TGTGCCAGCAGTTTTCCCGGGAGGACTAATGAAAAACTGTTTTTT; CDR3 protein: CASSFPGRTNEKLFF
clone size: NA; V gene: TRBV4-1; D gene: NA; J gene: TRBJ2-2; CDR3 DNA: TGCGCCAGCAGCTTCCAGGTTCTTGACACCGGGGAGCTGTTTTTT; CDR3 protein: CASSFQVLDTGELFF
clone size: NA; V gene: TRBV27; D gene: NA; J gene: TRBJ2-7; CDR3 DNA: TGTGCCAGCAGTGACCGGGACACCTCCTACGAGCAGTACTTC; CDR3 protein: CASSDRDTSYEQYF
clone size: NA; V gene: TRBV27; D gene: NA; J gene: TRBJ1-5; CDR3 DNA: TGTGCCAGCAGTTACCGACCGAATCAGCCCCAGCATTTT; CDR3 protein: CASSYRPNQPQHF
clone size: NA; V gene: TRBV6-4; D gene: TRBD1; J gene: TRBJ1-2; CDR3 DNA: TGTGCCACCAGGACAGGGTTCTTTGGCTACACCTTC; CDR3 protein: CATRTGFFGYTF
clone size: NA; V gene: TRBV5-6; D gene: TRBD1; J gene: TRBJ1-2; CDR3 DNA: TGTGCCAGCAGTTCCCCGACAGGGGTCGGTGGCTACACCTTC; CDR3 protein: CASSSPTGVGGYTF
clone size: NA; V gene: TRBV2; D gene: TRBD2; J gene: TRBJ2-1; CDR3 DNA: TGTGCCAGCTTCTCCGGGACTAGCCCGGCCGGGGAGCAGTTCTTC; CDR3 protein: CASFSGTSPAGEQFF
clone size: NA; V gene: TRBV11-1; D gene: TRBD1; J gene: TRBJ2-1; CDR3 DNA: TGTGCCAGCAGCCACCGGGACAGGGGTTACAATGAGCAGTTCTTC; CDR3 protein: CASSHRDRGYNEQFF
clone size: NA; V gene: TRBV7-6; D gene: NA; J gene: TRBJ2-3; CDR3 DNA: TGTGCCAGCAGCCTGCCAACGCTAAATACGCAGTATTTT; CDR3 protein: CASSLPTLNTQYF
clone size: NA; V gene: TRBV2; D gene: NA; J gene: TRBJ2-7; CDR3 DNA: TGTGCCAGCTGCGGGGCCCTTTGGTACGAGCAGTACTTC; CDR3 protein: CASCGALWYEQYF
clone size: NA; V gene: TRBV20-1; D gene: NA; J gene: TRBJ2-5; CDR3 DNA: TGCAGTGGGAGCGGTGAAGAGACCCAGTACTTC; CDR3 protein: CSGSGEETQYF
clone size: NA; V gene: TRBV9; D gene: NA; J gene: TRBJ1-3; CDR3 DNA: TGTGCCAGCGCCTCGACAGGCAGCTCTGGAAACACCATATATTTT; CDR3 protein: CASASTGSSGNTIYF
clone size: NA; V gene: TRBV7-6; D gene: NA; J gene: TRBJ2-2; CDR3 DNA: TGTGCCAGCAGCGATGTGGCCGGGGAGCTGTTTTTT; CDR3 protein: CASSDVAGELFF
clone size: NA; V gene: TRBV6-6; D gene: NA; J gene: TRBJ2-5; CDR3 DNA: TGTGCCAGCAGTTACTCGATAGGAATACGGGAGACCCAGTACTTC; CDR3 protein: CASSYSIGIRETQYF
clone size: NA; V gene: TRBV19; D gene: TRBD1; J gene: TRBJ2-7; CDR3 DNA: TGTGCCAGTAGCCCGGACAGGGACGAGCAGTACTTC; CDR3 protein: CASSPDRDEQYF
clone size: NA; V gene: TRBV9; D gene: TRBD2; J gene: TRBJ2-5; CDR3 DNA: TGTGCCAGCAGCGTAGGGACGGGAGGGGGGCCAGAGACCCAGTACTTC; CDR3 protein: CASSVGTGGGPETQYF
clone size: NA; V gene: TRBV28; D gene: TRBD1; J gene: TRBJ1-5; CDR3 DNA: TGTGCCAGCAGTTCGGGGACAGCGATTCAGCCCCAGCATTTT; CDR3 protein: CASSSGTAIQPQHF
clone size: NA; V gene: TRBV11-1; D gene: TRBD1; J gene: TRBJ1-6; CDR3 DNA: TGTGCCAGCAGCCCATCCGGGACAGCTAATTCACCCCTCCACTTT; CDR3 protein: CASSPSGTANSPLHF
clone size: NA; V gene: TRBV4-1; D gene: NA; J gene: TRBJ2-3; CDR3 DNA: TGCGCCAGCAGCCAAGAACTTTCACTAGCTGCGCAGTATTTT; CDR3 protein: CASSQELSLAAQYF
clone size: NA; V gene: TRBV7-9; D gene: NA; J gene: TRBJ2-5; CDR3 DNA: TGTGCCAGCAGCTTACCAATCGGAGGGGGCATTGGGGAAGAGACCCAGTACTTC; CDR3 protein: CASSLPIGGGIGEETQYF
clone size: NA; V gene: TRBV7-8; D gene: NA; J gene: TRBJ2-2; CDR3 DNA: TGTGCCAGCAGCTTAGTTTACAGAAACACCGGGGAGCTGTTTTTT; CDR3 protein: CASSLVYRNTGELFF
clone size: NA; V gene: TRBV6-1; D gene: TRBD1; J gene: TRBJ2-7; CDR3 DNA: TGTGCCAGCAGTGCTACCGACAGGGCTCCCCTCTACGAGCAGTACTTC; CDR3 protein: CASSATDRAPLYEQYF
clone size: NA; V gene: TRBV5-6; D gene: NA; J gene: TRBJ1-5; CDR3 DNA: TGTGCCAGTAGAAGACAGAATAGCAATCAGCCCCAGCATTTT; CDR3 protein: CASRRQNSNQPQHF
clone size: NA; V gene: TRBV11-2; D gene: TRBD1; J gene: TRBJ1-4; CDR3 DNA: TGTGCCAGCAGCGCCGACAGGGGGGGTACTAATGAAAAACTGTTTTTT; CDR3 protein: CASSADRGGTNEKLFF
clone size: NA; V gene: TRBV7-2; D gene: TRBD2; J gene: TRBJ2-1; CDR3 DNA: TGTGCCAGCAGCTTAAGGGGACTAGGATTATACAATGAGCAGTTCTTC; CDR3 protein: CASSLRGLGLYNEQFF
clone size: NA; V gene: TRBV7-3; D gene: TRBD1; J gene: TRBJ2-7; CDR3 DNA: TGTGCCAGCAGGTCTCGGGACAGGGGCTACGAGCAGTACTTC; CDR3 protein: CASRSRDRGYEQYF
clone size: NA; V gene: TRBV2; D gene: NA; J gene: TRBJ1-3; CDR3 DNA: TGTGCCAGCAGTGGGGGGGCTGGAAACACCATATATTTT; CDR3 protein: CASSGGAGNTIYF
clone size: NA; V gene: TRBV18; D gene: NA; J gene: TRBJ2-1; CDR3 DNA: TGTGCCAGCTCACCAGGGGTAACCTACAATGAGCAGTTCTTC; CDR3 protein: CASSPGVTYNEQFF
clone size: few; V gene: TRBV2; D gene: NA; J gene: TRBJ1-5; CDR3 DNA: TGTGCCAGCAGCGGCCCCCGCTCAACAACAGGAATCCAGAATCAGCCCCAGCATTTT; CDR3 protein: CASSGPRSTTGIQNQPQHF
clone size: NA; V gene: TRBV7-9; D gene: NA; J gene: TRBJ1-6; CDR3 DNA: TGTGCCAGCAGCCACATTGGAACCCCGAGCTCCTATAATTCACCCCTCCACTTT; CDR3 protein: CASSHIGTPSSYNSPLHF
clone size: NA; V gene: TRBV7-9; D gene: NA; J gene: TRBJ2-7; CDR3 DNA: TGTGCCAGCAGCTTAGACCAGACTAGCTACGAGCAGTACTTC; CDR3 protein: CASSLDQTSYEQYF
clone size: few; V gene: TRBV7-9; D gene: TRBD1; J gene: TRBJ2-7; CDR3 DNA: TGTGCCAGCAGCTTCGGGGACAGGTACGAGCAGTACTTC; CDR3 protein: CASSFGDRYEQYF
clone size: NA; V gene: TRBV7-3; D gene: TRBD1; J gene: TRBJ2-7; CDR3 DNA: TGTGCCAGCAGCTTAGTGCCCACCGGGACAGCTTACGAGCAGTACTTC; CDR3 protein: CASSLVPTGTAYEQYF
clone size: NA; V gene: TRBV20-1; D gene: NA; J gene: TRBJ1-1; CDR3 DNA: TGCAGCTTTGGGGGCACTGAAGCTTTCTTT; CDR3 protein: CSFGGTEAFF